This is a list of T cell receptor beta chains from one sample in a study of blood T cell repertoires in COVID-19. Sequencing used immunoSEQ multiplex PCR; TCRdb keeps in-frame clones, though not all of them. The data show 160,000 or so clones, around 84% seen once. Sequences were obtained from PBMCs or T cells enriched from blood (not recorded which). Every receptor here comes from a man in his fifties who had recovered from COVID-19. Both conserved end residues are part of each CDR3. Each record gives: D gene, V gene, clone size, J gene, CDR3 protein, CDR3 DNA. The D gene is left open where the match is weak. Only part of the rows carry a size: once, few, many, or a class if the clone is expanded.

d_gene: TRBD2; v_gene: TRBV11-1; abundance: few; j_gene: TRBJ2-7; CDR3aa: CASSFILAHEQYF; CDR3nt: TGTGCCAGCAGCTTCATACTAGCGCACGAGCAGTACTTC
d_gene: -; v_gene: TRBV4-2; abundance: once; j_gene: TRBJ2-7; CDR3aa: CASSQEVQGHYEQYF; CDR3nt: TGTGCCAGCAGCCAAGAGGTACAGGGCCACTACGAGCAGTACTTC
d_gene: -; v_gene: TRBV29-1; abundance: -; j_gene: TRBJ1-2; CDR3aa: CSVGGEGYTF; CDR3nt: TGCAGCGTTGGGGGGGAAGGCTACACCTTC
d_gene: -; v_gene: TRBV12-3/TRBV12-4; abundance: few; j_gene: TRBJ1-4; CDR3aa: CASGVAGEEKLFF; CDR3nt: TGTGCCAGCGGAGTAGCTGGTGAGGAAAAACTGTTTTTT
d_gene: -; v_gene: TRBV14; abundance: -; j_gene: TRBJ1-2; CDR3aa: CASTQTGVPPSNYGYTF; CDR3nt: TGTGCCAGCACCCAGACCGGGGTTCCCCCTTCTAACTATGGCTACACCTTC
d_gene: TRBD1; v_gene: TRBV19; abundance: -; j_gene: TRBJ1-5; CDR3aa: CASSPTGVNQPQHF; CDR3nt: TGTGCCAGTAGTCCGACAGGGGTGAATCAGCCCCAGCATTTT
d_gene: -; v_gene: TRBV19; abundance: -; j_gene: TRBJ1-2; CDR3aa: CASSNPGGASYGYTF; CDR3nt: TGTGCCAGTAGTAACCCGGGGGGCGCATCCTATGGCTACACCTTC
d_gene: -; v_gene: TRBV6-5; abundance: -; j_gene: TRBJ1-2; CDR3aa: CASIAPGFRGYTF; CDR3nt: TGTGCCAGCATTGCGCCAGGGTTTCGAGGCTACACCTTC
d_gene: -; v_gene: TRBV6-5; abundance: -; j_gene: TRBJ1-6; CDR3aa: CASRQQSMDSPLHF; CDR3nt: TGTGCCAGCAGACAACAGTCAATGGATTCACCCCTCCACTTT
d_gene: -; v_gene: TRBV10-2; abundance: -; j_gene: TRBJ2-3; CDR3aa: CASSGARGDTQYF; CDR3nt: TGCGCCAGCAGCGGCGCCCGGGGAGATACGCAGTATTTT
d_gene: -; v_gene: TRBV21-1; abundance: -; j_gene: TRBJ1-2; CDR3aa: CASSKAEGTDDGYTF; CDR3nt: TGTGCCAGCAGCAAAGCAGAGGGTACGGACGATGGCTACACCTTC
d_gene: TRBD2; v_gene: TRBV27; abundance: -; j_gene: TRBJ2-3; CDR3aa: CASTRRLAGGSTQYF; CDR3nt: TGTGCCAGCACTCGCCGCCTAGCGGGGGGCAGTACGCAGTATTTT
d_gene: TRBD2; v_gene: TRBV5-1; abundance: -; j_gene: TRBJ2-1; CDR3aa: CASSLAGTSGLEQFF; CDR3nt: TGCGCCAGCAGCTTGGCCGGGACTAGCGGTCTAGAGCAGTTCTTC
d_gene: TRBD1; v_gene: TRBV5-1; abundance: -; j_gene: TRBJ1-1; CDR3aa: CASSSSTGSNTEAFF; CDR3nt: TGCGCCAGCAGCTCCTCGACAGGGTCGAACACTGAAGCTTTCTTT
d_gene: TRBD1; v_gene: TRBV2; abundance: -; j_gene: TRBJ1-2; CDR3aa: CASITQGPENYGYTF; CDR3nt: TGTGCCAGCATTACACAGGGGCCGGAAAACTATGGCTACACCTTC
d_gene: TRBD1; v_gene: TRBV12-3/TRBV12-4; abundance: -; j_gene: TRBJ2-3; CDR3aa: CASSPGTGGTQYF; CDR3nt: TGTGCCAGCAGCCCCGGGACAGGGGGTACGCAGTATTTT
d_gene: -; v_gene: TRBV30; abundance: -; j_gene: TRBJ1-6; CDR3aa: CAWSPPSQVGLHF; CDR3nt: TGTGCCTGGAGTCCCCCGAGTCAGGTGGGCCTCCACTTT
d_gene: -; v_gene: TRBV3-1/TRBV3-2; abundance: -; j_gene: TRBJ1-2; CDR3aa: CASSRSGSYGYTF; CDR3nt: TGTGCCAGCAGCCGTTCAGGCAGCTATGGCTACACCTTC
d_gene: TRBD1; v_gene: TRBV5-1; abundance: few; j_gene: TRBJ2-5; CDR3aa: CASSLGTGGGETQYF; CDR3nt: TGCGCCAGCAGCCTGGGGACAGGGGGCGGGGAGACCCAGTACTTC
d_gene: TRBD1; v_gene: TRBV5-6; abundance: -; j_gene: TRBJ2-4; CDR3aa: CASSWDRGGVVQYF; CDR3nt: TGTGCCAGCAGCTGGGACAGGGGAGGGGTAGTTCAGTACTTC
d_gene: -; v_gene: TRBV27; abundance: few; j_gene: TRBJ1-2; CDR3aa: CASSLFGTENYGYTF; CDR3nt: TGTGCCAGCAGTTTATTTGGGACTGAGAACTATGGCTACACCTTC
d_gene: TRBD1; v_gene: TRBV7-8; abundance: -; j_gene: TRBJ2-4; CDR3aa: CASSLDRAIAKNIQYF; CDR3nt: TGTGCCAGCAGCTTGGACAGGGCCATAGCCAAAAACATTCAGTACTTC
d_gene: TRBD2; v_gene: TRBV14; abundance: -; j_gene: TRBJ2-5; CDR3aa: CASSQDSRLAGAFQETQYF; CDR3nt: TGTGCCAGCAGCCAAGATTCCCGGCTAGCGGGGGCTTTCCAAGAGACCCAGTACTTC
d_gene: TRBD2; v_gene: TRBV27; abundance: -; j_gene: TRBJ2-1; CDR3aa: CASRASGGSSYNEQFF; CDR3nt: TGTGCCAGCAGAGCTAGCGGGGGGAGCTCCTACAATGAGCAGTTCTTC
d_gene: -; v_gene: TRBV2; abundance: -; j_gene: TRBJ1-4; CDR3aa: CEIVRTVATNEKLFF; CDR3nt: TGCGAAATAGTCCGAACGGTTGCAACTAATGAAAAACTGTTTTTT
d_gene: -; v_gene: TRBV30; abundance: -; j_gene: TRBJ1-4; CDR3aa: CAWSHPRGGNEKLFF; CDR3nt: TGTGCCTGGAGCCACCCCCGGGGAGGTAATGAAAAACTGTTTTTT
d_gene: TRBD1; v_gene: TRBV11-2; abundance: -; j_gene: TRBJ1-2; CDR3aa: CASSPNRRGHAYGYTF; CDR3nt: TGTGCCAGCAGCCCAAACAGGAGGGGGCACGCTTATGGCTACACCTTC
d_gene: -; v_gene: TRBV6-1; abundance: -; j_gene: TRBJ1-1; CDR3aa: CASSEVAGPGNTEAFF; CDR3nt: TGTGCCAGCAGTGAAGTCGCAGGGCCGGGGAACACTGAAGCTTTCTTT
d_gene: -; v_gene: TRBV9; abundance: -; j_gene: TRBJ2-3; CDR3aa: CASSVGGTLATDTQYF; CDR3nt: TGTGCCAGCAGCGTTGGAGGGACTTTAGCCACAGATACGCAGTATTTT
d_gene: -; v_gene: TRBV7-9; abundance: -; j_gene: TRBJ2-7; CDR3aa: CASSLDRGGEQYF; CDR3nt: TGTGCCAGCAGCTTAGATAGGGGCGGCGAGCAGTACTTC